This TCR beta chain stems from a study of cytomegalovirus exposure and HLA in healthy donors. There are a few counts of this clone. The PCR ran on 60 Vbeta and 13 Jbeta primers. Using immunoSEQ multiplex PCR, the repertoire was profiled, and TCRdb retains in-frame clones only, with some absent. The sample shows about 130,000 clones, just over 75% of them seen only once. The ends lost 4 bases at V and 0 bases at J; junction bases unmatched: 12. CDR1 SGHRS and CDR2 YFSETQ come from the germline V gene. The CDR3 runs to 18 residues. Sequenced input: PBMCs. The receptor comes from a woman aged 50 to 60 in good health and CMV-seronegative. The chain recombines TRBV5-1 with TRBJ2-4; TRBD1 aligns across 8 bases. Here the CDR3 reads CASSLGQGWGLAKNIQYF. CDR3 DNA: TGCGCCAGCAGCCTAGGACAGGGATGGGGACTAGCCAAAAACATTCAGTACTTC.